The 27 T cell receptor beta chains in this list originate from one sample, sequenced in a study of blood T cell repertoires in COVID-19. Data came from immunoSEQ multiplex PCR; TCRdb stores just in-frame clones and leaves some out. Of under 350,000 clones listed, 86% were seen once; the top ten hold roughly 4.2%. Sequencing was carried out using PBMCs or T cells enriched from blood (not recorded which). These receptors were collected from a middle-aged woman with acute COVID-19.

The gene calls are TRBV7-2 and TRBJ2-5; 9 bases map to TRBD2. There are 12 residues in the CDR3. The V gene's germline CDR1 is SGHTA and CDR2 FQGNSA. V trimming: 11 bases; J trimming: 2 bases; junction bases outside the gene matches: 3. CDR3 in DNA: TGTGCCGCGGGGGGGAATCAAGAGACCCAGTACTTC. Translated, it gives CAAGGNQETQYF.

V usage is TRBV23-1 and J usage is TRBJ1-4; D remains ambiguous. TRBV23-1 is an ORF, and what it does is uncertain. This CDR3 is built from 16 residues. V was cut by 0 bases and J by 2 bases, with 10 bases left in between. In DNA, the CDR3 is TGCGCCAGCAGTCAATCGTTGCGGAACACTAATGAAAAACTGTTTTTT. Translation gives CASSQSLRNTNEKLFF.

The V and J genes are TRBV4-3 and TRBJ2-1, with D possibly being TRBD2 (5 bases). The CDR3 totals 15 residues. The V gene lost 5 bases and the J gene lost 0 bases, with 11 bases spanning the gap. Germline-derived CDR1 and CDR2 are LGHNA and YSLEER. The DNA of the CDR3 is TGCGCCAGCAGCTTGAGGGCTACCTCCTACAATGAGCAGTTCTTC. The encoded protein is CASSLRATSYNEQFF.

The V call is TRBV11-2, the J call TRBJ1-2; 9 bases match TRBD1. Per the germline V gene, CDR1 is SGHAT and CDR2 is FQNNGV. Unmatched junction bases numbered 3, after V lost 1 base and J lost 6 bases. The CDR3 contains 14 residues. The CDR3 DNA is TGTGCCAGCAGCTTAGGGACAGGGGCGGATGGCTACACCTTC. It codes for CASSLGTGADGYTF.

The genes are TRBV7-9 and TRBJ2-1; 13 bases fit TRBD2. The CDR3 is 16 residues long. Germline trimming cut 8 bases from V and 5 bases from J; bases unmatched to any gene: 9. The V gene's germline CDR1 is SEHNR and CDR2 FQNEAQ (reference sequence). The CDR3 nucleotides read TGTGCCAGCGGTGGACTAGCGGGAGTCGGAAACAATGAGCAGTTCTTC. It encodes CASGGLAGVGNNEQFF.

V is TRBV6-5 and J is TRBJ1-5; tentative D call: TRBD1 (5 bases). V was pared by 6 bases and J by 3 bases, with 9 bases between. Germline values: CDR1 MNHEY, CDR2 SVGAGI. The CDR3 sequence is 13 residues long. The CDR3 nucleotides read TGTGCCAGCAGGGGGCAGATCAATCAGCCCCAGCATTTT. This sequence encodes CASRGQINQPQHF.

This chain uses TRBV3-1 (or the pseudogene TRBV3-2) with TRBJ1-2; the D is unclear. From germline, CDR1 is LGHDT and CDR2 YNNKEL (reference sequence). The V and J ends lost 4 bases and 0 bases respectively, with 9 bases between them. This CDR3 is 14 amino acids long. CDR3 DNA: TGTGCCAGCAGCCCCCCTGGAGCTAACTATGGCTACACCTTC. It yields the protein CASSPPGANYGYTF.

The chain links TRBV7-2 to TRBJ2-7, with 9 bases aligning to TRBD2. Per germline, CDR1 SGHTA and CDR2 FQGNSA. The J segment lost 2 bases and the V segment lost 1 base, leaving 9 bases of the junction unmatched. The CDR3 consists of 17 residues. Written as DNA, the CDR3 is TGTGCCAGCAGCTTAGAGCTGACTAGCGGCGTTCCCTACGAGCAGTACTTC. This gives the protein CASSLELTSGVPYEQYF.

The CDR3 region is CASSVLPGTSGSTDTQYF. The CDR3 DNA reads as TGTGCCAGCAGCGTCTTACCGGGGACTAGCGGGAGCACAGATACGCAGTATTTT. J is TRBJ2-3 and V is TRBV2, with 12 bases lining up with TRBD2. Germline assignment: CDR1 SNHLY and CDR2 FYNNEI. V lost 6 bases and J lost 0; bases outside the gene matches: 10. The CDR3 length is 18 residues.

The chain employs TRBV7-2 and TRBJ2-1, with TRBD1 matching 8 bases. Germline trimming cut 1 base from V and 2 bases from J; bases unmatched to any gene: 4. The CDR3 runs 16 residues. The germline V gene encodes CDR1 SGHTA and CDR2 FQGNSA. The CDR3 nucleotides are TGTGCCAGCAGCTTAGAGGGGACAGGAACCTACAATGAGCAGTTCTTC. Translating it yields CASSLEGTGTYNEQFF.

The chain combines TRBV7-2 with TRBJ2-2; the D gene is possibly TRBD2 (5 bases). The CDR3 runs 16 residues. Between the trimmed V and J ends, which lost 1 base and 7 bases, there was a span of 16 bases. Germline lookup yields CDR1 SGHTA and CDR2 FQGNSA. The CDR3 is CASSLGGIGRSGELFF. For the CDR3, the DNA is TGTGCCAGCAGCTTAGGGGGTATAGGGAGAAGCGGGGAGCTGTTTTTT. Looking up the rest from reference TRBV7-2 and TRBJ2-2 gives the full variable domain: GAGVSQSPSNKVTEKGKDVELRCDPISGHTALYWYRQSLGQGLEFLIYFQGNSAPDKSGLPSDRFSAERTGGSVSTLTIQRTQQEDSAVYLCASSLGGIGRSGELFFGEGSRLTVL.

The rearrangement uses TRBV19 and TRBJ2-1; TRBD2 matches at 7 bases. This CDR3 comprises 13 residues. V shed 5 bases, J shed 11 bases, and the junction held 9 bases outside the gene matches. The germline V gene encodes CDR1 LNHDA and CDR2 SQIVND (reference sequence). The CDR3 is CASSPRSTSKQFF. The CDR3 DNA reads TGTGCCAGTAGTCCCCGATCGACTAGCAAGCAGTTCTTC.

The rearrangement joins TRBV7-9 to TRBJ2-5; D is perhaps TRBD2 (5 bases). In germline, CDR1 is SEHNR, CDR2 FQNEAQ (reference sequence). The length of the CDR3 is 16 residues. Trimming removed 5 bases from V and 4 bases from J, with 20 bases in between. CDR3 sequence reads: CASSPRWAPAGETQYF. CDR3 nucleotide sequence: TGTGCCAGCAGCCCTAGGTGGGCCCCGGCGGGAGAGACCCAGTACTTC.

The chain uses TRBV29-1 and TRBJ2-2; D perhaps matches TRBD1 (5 bases). Trimming left V 4 bases short and J 4 bases short, with 7 bases between. Germline values: CDR1 SQVTM, CDR2 ANQGSEA. This CDR3 region has 12 residues. The DNA for the CDR3 is TGCAGCGTTGGACAGATCACCGGGGAGCTGTTTTTT. It yields the protein CSVGQITGELFF.

On this clone itself: The sample has other DNA sequences that encode this CDR3 too. This chain connects TRBV10-3 to TRBJ2-5; D not resolved. Germline lookup yields CDR1 ENHRY and CDR2 SYGVKD. The CDR3 spans 12 residues. Trimming took off 4 bases at V and 5 bases at J, with 8 bases between the two ends. The CDR3 protein is CAISASPETQYF. For the CDR3, the DNA is TGTGCCATCAGTGCTAGTCCGGAGACCCAGTACTTC.

The gene calls are TRBV27 and TRBJ1-2; D is ambiguous. Germline CDR1 MNHEY, CDR2 SMNVEV (reference sequence). CDR3 length: 14 residues. The V end lost 4 bases, the J end lost 2 bases, and 11 bases lay between the germline ends. Written as DNA, the CDR3 is TGTGCCAGCAGTTCCGGCGGCGGAAACTATGGCTACACCTTC. It codes for CASSSGGGNYGYTF.

Points on this clone: Other DNA sequences within the sample encode an identical CDR3. The gene calls are TRBV7-2 and TRBJ2-5; weak D call: TRBD1 (5 bases). This CDR3 comprises 14 residues. V was trimmed by 0 bases and J by 5 bases, leaving 10 bases between them. The germline V gene has CDR1 SGHTA and CDR2 FQGNSA. Written as DNA, the CDR3 is TGTGCCAGCAGCTTAGCCTGGGCAGGGGAGACCCAGTACTTC. It encodes CASSLAWAGETQYF.

The chain recombines TRBV7-9 with TRBJ1-2, with 9 positions matching TRBD1. From germline, CDR1 is SEHNR and CDR2 FQNEAQ (reference sequence). The CDR3 is made up of 15 amino acids. The ends lost 5 bases at V and 7 bases at J; junction bases unmatched: 11. The CDR3 region is CASSPTGTGPVGYTF. The CDR3 DNA reads TGTGCCAGCAGCCCCACCGGGACAGGGCCTGTTGGCTACACCTTC. Together with reference TRBV7-9 and TRBJ1-2, the CDR3 gives the full variable domain: DTGVSQNPRHKITKRGQNVTFRCDPISEHNRLYWYRQTLGQGPEFLTYFQNEAQLEKSRLLSDRFSAERPKGSFSTLEIQRTEQGDSAMYLCASSPTGTGPVGYTFGSGTRLTVV.

The chain uses TRBV27 and TRBJ2-1; a weak D match, TRBD2 (6 bases). There are 17 residues in the CDR3. Germline assignment: CDR1 MNHEY and CDR2 SMNVEV (reference sequence). V lost 5 bases and J lost 3, with 20 bases in between. CDR3 sequence reads: CASSPRPGSKLYNEQFF. Here the CDR3 DNA reads TGTGCCAGCAGTCCCCGGCCCGGGAGTAAGCTCTACAATGAGCAGTTCTTC.

The chain joins TRBV3-1 (or the pseudogene TRBV3-2) to TRBJ2-7; 7 positions match TRBD1. The CDR3 extends over 15 amino acids. The V gene's germline CDR1 is LGHDT and CDR2 YNNKEL (reference sequence). Germline trimming cut 4 bases from V and 3 bases from J; bases unmatched to any gene: 9. The CDR3: CASSRSGTDLYEQYF. The CDR3 region has the DNA TGTGCCAGCAGCCGATCCGGGACAGACCTCTACGAGCAGTACTTC.

The chain combines TRBV6-5 with TRBJ1-1, with D hard to call. Trimming stripped 7 bases from V and 2 bases from J, with 8 bases between. Looked up from germline, CDR1 is MNHEY and CDR2 is SVGAGI. The length of the CDR3 is 12 residues. The CDR3 sequence is CASTPFNTEAFF. CDR3 sequence (DNA): TGTGCCAGCACCCCCTTCAACACTGAAGCTTTCTTT.

V gene TRBV5-5 combines with J gene TRBJ2-1, with TRBD1 matching 9 bases. The CDR3 covers 15 residues. V dropped 0 bases and J dropped 8; count of bases not matched to a gene: 6. Per germline, CDR1 SGHKS and CDR2 YYEKEE (reference sequence). CDR3 residues: CASSLAGDRVDEQFF. CDR3 coding DNA: TGTGCCAGCAGCTTGGCCGGGGACAGGGTAGATGAGCAGTTCTTC.

V is TRBV15 and J is TRBJ1-6; D is possibly TRBD1 (6 bases). The CDR3 spans 13 residues. Germline assignment: CDR1 LNHNV and CDR2 YYDKDF (reference sequence). The V end was cut by 8 bases, the J end by 4 bases, with 9 bases between. CDR3 amino acids: CATRQEYNSPLHF. The CDR3 DNA reads as TGTGCCACCCGACAGGAGTATAATTCACCCCTCCACTTT.

This clone was counted only a few times. This chain links TRBV28 with TRBJ2-3; D is possibly TRBD1 (5 bases). The CDR3 is 14 amino acids. Per the germline V gene, CDR1 is MDHEN and CDR2 is SYDVKM. Trimming removed 6 bases at V and 4 bases at J, with 14 bases between. The CDR3 DNA is TGTGCCAGCAGCCCTATAAGGGGCGCAGATACGCAGTATTTT. It translates to CASSPIRGADTQYF. The whole variable domain, filled in from reference TRBV28 and TRBJ2-3, reads DVKVTQSSRYLVKRTGEKVFLECVQDMDHENMFWYRQDPGLGLRLIYFSYDVKMKEKGDIPEGYSVSREKKERFSLILESASTNQTSMYLCASSPIRGADTQYFGPGTRLTVL.

The CDR3 DNA reads as TGTGCCAGCAGCGCGGGACAGTTAGATAATTCACCCCTCCACTTT. It translates to CASSAGQLDNSPLHF. This rearrangement joins TRBV7-6 to TRBJ1-6; TRBD1 matches at 7 bases. The V gene end was trimmed by 5 bases and the J gene end by 5 bases; junction bases not matched to a gene: 6. This CDR3 has 15 residues. CDR1 and CDR2 from the germline V gene are SGHVS and FNYEAQ.

The chain has TRBV4-1 and TRBJ1-1, with 7 bases lining up with TRBD1. The CDR3 is made up of 13 amino acids. Trimming cost V 6 bases and J 6 bases; bases outside gene matches: 7. The germline V gene encodes CDR1 MGHRA and CDR2 YSYEKL. This chain's CDR3 is CASRGTGVPEAFF. Written as DNA, the CDR3 is TGCGCCAGCAGAGGAACAGGGGTCCCTGAAGCTTTCTTT.

CDR3 sequence: CASSIQENYGYTF. The CDR3 DNA reads as TGTGCCAGCAGTATCCAGGAAAACTATGGCTACACCTTC. The chain links TRBV5-4 to TRBJ1-2; D is unclear. Germline V gene lookup returns CDR1 SGHNT and CDR2 YYREEE (reference sequence). Between the trimmed V and J ends, which lost 5 bases and 2 bases, there was a span of 10 bases. The CDR3 loop spans 13 amino acids. Variable domain in full (rest from reference TRBV5-4 and TRBJ1-2): ETGVTQSPTHLIKTRGQQVTLRCSSQSGHNTVSWYQQALGQGPQFIFQYYREEENGRGNFPPRFSGLQFPNYSSELNVNALELDDSALYLCASSIQENYGYTFGSGTRLTVV.